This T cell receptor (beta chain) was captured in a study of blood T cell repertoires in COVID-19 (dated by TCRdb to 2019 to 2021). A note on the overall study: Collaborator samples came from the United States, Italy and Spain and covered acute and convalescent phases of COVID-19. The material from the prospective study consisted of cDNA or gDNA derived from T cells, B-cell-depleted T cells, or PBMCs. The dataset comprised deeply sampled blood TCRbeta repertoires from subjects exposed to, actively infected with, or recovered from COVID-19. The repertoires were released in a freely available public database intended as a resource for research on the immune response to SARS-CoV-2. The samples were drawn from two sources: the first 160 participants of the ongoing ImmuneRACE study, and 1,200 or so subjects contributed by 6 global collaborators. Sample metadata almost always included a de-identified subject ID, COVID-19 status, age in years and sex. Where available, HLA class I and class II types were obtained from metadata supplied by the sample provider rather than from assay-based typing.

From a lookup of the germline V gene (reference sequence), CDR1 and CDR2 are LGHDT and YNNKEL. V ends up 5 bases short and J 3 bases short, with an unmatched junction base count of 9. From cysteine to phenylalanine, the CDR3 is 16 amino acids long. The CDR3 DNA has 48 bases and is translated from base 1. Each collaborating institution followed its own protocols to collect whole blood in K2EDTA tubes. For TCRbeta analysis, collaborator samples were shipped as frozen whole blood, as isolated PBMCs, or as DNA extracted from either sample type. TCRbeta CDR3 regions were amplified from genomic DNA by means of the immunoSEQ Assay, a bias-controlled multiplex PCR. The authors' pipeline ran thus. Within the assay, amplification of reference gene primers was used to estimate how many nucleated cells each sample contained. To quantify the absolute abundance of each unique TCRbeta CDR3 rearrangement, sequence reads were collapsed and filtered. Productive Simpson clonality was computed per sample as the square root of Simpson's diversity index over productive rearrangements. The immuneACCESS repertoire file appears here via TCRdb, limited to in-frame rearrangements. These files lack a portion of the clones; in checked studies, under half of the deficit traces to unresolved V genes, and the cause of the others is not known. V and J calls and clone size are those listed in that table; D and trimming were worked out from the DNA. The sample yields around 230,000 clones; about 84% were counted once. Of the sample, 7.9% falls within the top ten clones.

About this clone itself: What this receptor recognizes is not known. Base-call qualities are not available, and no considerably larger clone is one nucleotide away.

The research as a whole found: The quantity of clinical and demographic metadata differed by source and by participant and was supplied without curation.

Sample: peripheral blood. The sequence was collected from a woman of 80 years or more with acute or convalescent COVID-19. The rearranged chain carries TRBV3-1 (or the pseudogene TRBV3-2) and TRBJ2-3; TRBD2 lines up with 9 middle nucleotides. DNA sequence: TGTGCCAGCAGCTCTCTAGCGGGGAAAGGGACAGATACGCAGTATTTT. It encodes CASSSLAGKGTDTQYF.